The 18 T cell receptor beta chains presented below share a single source sample, sequenced in a study of cytomegalovirus exposure and HLA in healthy donors. PCR amplification relied on 60 Vbeta primers (plus 13 Jbeta primers). Sequencing was performed with immunoSEQ multiplex PCR; in TCRdb, only in-frame clones are kept and a portion is missing. The table has about 140,000 clones, approximately 72% seen once. The sequenced sample consisted of PBMCs. Source of these receptors: a woman in her sixties in good health and CMV-seronegative.

The rearrangement links TRBV27 to TRBJ2-7; 9 bases are a match to TRBD2. The germline V gene encodes CDR1 MNHEY and CDR2 SMNVEV (reference sequence). V was clipped by 4 bases and J by 2 bases; unmatched bases: 6. The CDR3 is made up of 15 amino acids. The CDR3 bases are TGTGCCAGCAGTTCTGCTAGCGGGGTTGCCTACGAGCAGTACTTC. This gives the protein CASSSASGVAYEQYF.

V gene TRBV2 combines with J gene TRBJ1-5, with D possibly matching TRBD1 (6 bases). The CDR3 is 14 amino acids. The germline CDR1 and CDR2 sequences are SNHLY and FYNNEI. Trimming took off 6 bases at V and 4 bases at J, with 13 bases between the two ends. The CDR3 spells CASRLGGGNQPQHF. The CDR3 bases are TGTGCCAGCAGGTTGGGAGGGGGGAATCAGCCCCAGCATTTT.

A few counts support this clone. V usage is TRBV18 and J usage is TRBJ1-1; 10 bases align to TRBD1. CDR3 length: 16 amino acids. V was pared by 4 bases and J by 0 bases, with 5 bases of the junction left unmatched. The germline gives CDR1 KGHSH, CDR2 LQKENI. CDR3 nucleotides: TGTGCCAGCTCACGGGCCGGGACAGGGGTGAACACTGAAGCTTTCTTT. The encoded protein is CASSRAGTGVNTEAFF.

The chain couples TRBV5-1 to TRBJ1-3, with TRBD1 identical over 9 bases. With V trimmed by 0 bases and J by 3 bases, 4 bases remained unmatched. This CDR3 comprises 16 residues. Looked up from germline, CDR1 is SGHRS and CDR2 is YFSETQ. The CDR3 DNA reads TGCGCCAGCAGCTTGGGGACAGGGGCCGGTGGAAACACCATATATTTT. Amino acids: CASSLGTGAGGNTIYF.

The genes are TRBV5-4 and TRBJ2-7, with TRBD2 as a possible D gene (7 bases). V was trimmed by 4 bases and J by 4 bases, leaving 21 bases between them. The germline gives CDR1 SGHNT, CDR2 YYREEE (reference sequence). This CDR3 has 16 residues. The DNA for the CDR3 is TGTGCCAGCAGCCCCCGGGTAGGGGGGGTAGTATACGAGCAGTACTTC. This gives the protein CASSPRVGGVVYEQYF.

This clone was seen a handful of times. The chain uses TRBV6-6 and TRBJ2-2; 8 nucleotides align to TRBD2. This CDR3 has 15 amino acids. CDR1 and CDR2 (germline): MNHNY, SVGAGI (reference sequence). The J segment lost 5 bases and the V segment lost 5 bases, leaving 7 bases of the junction unmatched. CDR3 coding DNA: TGTGCCAGCAGTACACGGGGGGGGACGACCGGGGAGCTGTTTTTT. This codes for CASSTRGGTTGELFF.

This clone was counted only a few times. The chain links TRBV5-6 to TRBJ2-7; tentatively, D is TRBD2 (6 bases). V lost 0 bases, J lost 1 base, and 20 bases lay in between. The CDR3 sequence is 18 residues long. CDR1 is SGHDT, CDR2 YYEEEE, per germline. The CDR3 loop reads CASSLGELRLGRSYEQYF. The CDR3 DNA reads as TGTGCCAGCAGCTTGGGAGAACTTCGACTAGGTCGGTCCTACGAGCAGTACTTC.

This chain connects TRBV7-3 to TRBJ2-6; the match to TRBD2 covers 11 bases. The CDR3 has 17 amino acids. The trim removed 5 bases at V and 3 bases at J, leaving 6 bases unmatched. CDR1 and CDR2 from the germline V gene are SGHTA and FQGTGA. CDR3 in amino acids: CASSVSGGAGGANVLTF. DNA of the CDR3: TGTGCCAGCAGCGTTAGCGGGGGGGCCGGTGGGGCCAACGTCCTGACTTTC. Together with reference TRBV7-3 and TRBJ2-6, the CDR3 gives the full variable domain: GAGVSQTPSNKVTEKGKYVELRCDPISGHTALYWYRQSLGQGPEFLIYFQGTGAADDSGLPNDRFFAVRPEGSVSTLKIQRTERGDSAVYLCASSVSGGAGGANVLTFGAGSRLTVL.

This clone was recorded a few times. The chain carries TRBV12-5 and TRBJ2-1; TRBD2 is a possible D gene (6 bases). Germline V gives CDR1 LGHNT, CDR2 FRNRAP. Trimming removed 0 bases from V and 9 bases from J, with 12 bases in between. The CDR3 spans 14 residues. The CDR3 DNA reads as TGTGCTAGTGGTTTGGTATGGTTCGGGGGTGAGCAGTTCTTC. Translated, it gives CASGLVWFGGEQFF.

This chain links TRBV5-4 with TRBJ2-7, with 13 bases fitting TRBD2. The CDR3 length is 17 residues. V shed 4 bases, J shed 2 bases, and the junction held 9 bases outside the gene matches. Germline CDR1 reads SGHNT; CDR2 reads YYREEE (reference sequence). DNA for the CDR3: TGTGCCAGCAGCCCCGGGCCGGGACTAGCGGGGACCTACGAGCAGTACTTC. Translating it yields CASSPGPGLAGTYEQYF.

V gene TRBV28 combines with J gene TRBJ1-5; D is perhaps TRBD1 (5 bases). The ends were cut back, 6 bases at V and 1 base at J, with 16 bases in the middle. Per the germline V gene, CDR1 is MDHEN and CDR2 is SYDVKM. The length of the CDR3 is 16 residues. As DNA, the CDR3 is TGTGCCAGCAGCCCCTCGGGGCGGGACAGCAATCAGCCCCAGCATTTT. It specifies CASSPSGRDSNQPQHF.

The J gene is TRBJ2-2, the V gene TRBV5-4; 7 positions agree with TRBD2. Germline V gene lookup returns CDR1 SGHNT and CDR2 YYREEE (reference sequence). V dropped 1 base and J dropped 1; count of bases not matched to a gene: 1. The CDR3 has 15 residues. CDR3 loop: CASSLKRENTGELFF. The CDR3, as DNA: TGTGCCAGCAGCTTGAAGCGGGAGAACACCGGGGAGCTGTTTTTT.

The chain has TRBV5-6 and TRBJ2-7; 10 nucleotides match TRBD2. Germline V gene lookup returns CDR1 SGHDT and CDR2 YYEEEE. V was pared by 3 bases and J by 3 bases, with 18 bases of the junction left unmatched. This CDR3 spans 19 amino acids. The chain's CDR3 is CASSSATTPTSGVLYEQYF. In DNA form, the CDR3 reads TGTGCCAGCAGCTCGGCCACTACCCCCACTAGCGGGGTTCTCTACGAGCAGTACTTC.

The chain recombines TRBV7-2 with TRBJ1-2; D may be TRBD1 (5 bases). V dropped 5 bases and J dropped 1 base, with 14 bases sitting between them. Germline CDR1 and CDR2: SGHTA and FQGNSA. The CDR3 consists of 15 residues. As DNA, the CDR3 is TGTGCCAGCAGCCGTCAAGGACATTATAACTATGGCTACACCTTC. It codes for CASSRQGHYNYGYTF.

The CDR3 sequence is CASSPPGRQTQYF. CDR3 coding DNA: TGTGCCAGCAGCCCCCCCGGGAGGCAGACCCAGTACTTC. The V call is TRBV6-5, the J call TRBJ2-5, with TRBD2 matching 7 bases. The CDR3 covers 13 residues. J gave up 6 bases and V 6 bases, and 7 bases lay outside the gene matches. Germline V gene lookup returns CDR1 MNHEY and CDR2 SVGAGI.

This chain joins TRBV25-1 and TRBJ2-2; 10 nucleotides match TRBD1. The CDR3 extends over 14 amino acids. Germline V CDR1 and CDR2: MGHDK, SYGVNS. With 6 bases clipped from V and 7 bases from J, the junction kept 5 bases outside the gene matches. This CDR3 reads CASRGTGVSGELFF. DNA of the CDR3: TGTGCCAGCAGAGGGACAGGGGTGAGCGGGGAGCTGTTTTTT.

This clone was observed at least ten times. The sample has other DNA sequences that encode this CDR3 too. The chain links TRBV5-1 to TRBJ2-1; D remains ambiguous. This CDR3 is 14 amino acids long. Trimming left V 2 bases short and J 2 bases short, with 8 bases between. In germline, CDR1 is SGHRS, CDR2 YFSETQ. CDR3 in amino acids: CASSLNSPYNEQFF. CDR3 in DNA: TGCGCCAGCAGCTTAAACAGCCCCTACAATGAGCAGTTCTTC.

The chain recombines TRBV9 with TRBJ1-2, with D possibly being TRBD1 (6 bases). Germline V gene data show CDR1 as SGDLS and CDR2 as YYNGEE. V was trimmed by 2 bases and J by 4 bases, leaving 9 bases between them. The CDR3 contains 13 residues. CDR3 sequence: CASSVTGSYGYTF. The CDR3 nucleotides read TGTGCCAGCAGCGTCACAGGGTCCTATGGCTACACCTTC.